The rows below give T cell receptor beta chains drawn from one sample of a study of identical twins. TCRdb redid the calling of the 5' RACE reads with MiXCR, one entry per CDR3 protein. The table lists about 720,000 distinct CDR3 sequences, less than 10% of them singletons. The same data also went into a second study, on yellow fever vaccine responses in identical twins.

Sequencing was performed on PBMCs. These receptor sequences come from a woman aged 18-29 years in good health. The conserved cysteine and the conserved F or W are not part of the CDR3 here. Each record gives: V gene, CDR3 protein.

V gene: TRBV19; CDR3 protein: ASSIFSQSDVDTQY
V gene: TRBV12-3/TRBV12-4; CDR3 protein: ASFDRANANRTDTQY
V gene: TRBV5-1; CDR3 protein: ASSFPTGDEAF
V gene: TRBV7-9; CDR3 protein: ASGRGDLTETQY
V gene: TRBV24-1; CDR3 protein: ATSVIGSDTQY
V gene: TRBV5-1; CDR3 protein: ASSEPGKAYEQY
V gene: TRBV5-1; CDR3 protein: ASSLARTGNTGELF
V gene: TRBV7-7; CDR3 protein: ASSPLLWETQY
V gene: TRBV7-2; CDR3 protein: ASSLYGELF
V gene: TRBV15; CDR3 protein: ATSRYRGGTGELF
V gene: TRBV18; CDR3 protein: ASSPGSGRETQY
V gene: TRBV29-1; CDR3 protein: SVRQGAGNTIY
V gene: TRBV6-2/TRBV6-3; CDR3 protein: ASSTINTGELF
V gene: TRBV29-1; CDR3 protein: SVDVGSSYEQY
V gene: TRBV28; CDR3 protein: ASKLGLLATGELF
V gene: TRBV3-1; CDR3 protein: ASSQAIRQGNEQF
V gene: TRBV7-9; CDR3 protein: ASSPPWGNAYEQY
V gene: TRBV20-1; CDR3 protein: SAGEQGARLHQPQH
V gene: TRBV6-5; CDR3 protein: ASSYSRTSHTDTQY
V gene: TRBV10-3; CDR3 protein: AISRAGSETQY
V gene: TRBV3-1; CDR3 protein: ASTEGGRLGTDTQY
V gene: TRBV10-3; CDR3 protein: AISEGLAGDTQY
V gene: TRBV2; CDR3 protein: ASSEQTQY
V gene: TRBV5-1; CDR3 protein: ASFTGGTDTQY
V gene: TRBV9; CDR3 protein: ASSVEPEDSPLH
V gene: TRBV6-2/TRBV6-3; CDR3 protein: ASSYSTSGSSSYEQY
V gene: TRBV20-1; CDR3 protein: SAREPGQGFSNEQF
V gene: TRBV5-1; CDR3 protein: ASSMGDTQRSGANVLT
V gene: TRBV13; CDR3 protein: ASSPGLAVSGGELF